This TCR beta chain was profiled in a study of cytomegalovirus exposure and HLA in healthy donors (dated by TCRdb to about 2017). Broadly, across the study: An earlier analysis of several hundred of the donors reported 276 Gb of sequence data and some 110 million unique TCR beta sequences obtained from around 180 million T cells. Approximately 300 gigabases of sequencing data and tens of millions of unique TCR sequences were included in an early release covering roughly 600 HLA-typed donors. Of the 350 to 400 genotyped donors, approximately 80% fell in the genetic ancestry cluster associated with self-reported Caucasian donors. The study was designed to test whether signatures of past pathogen exposure could be identified by cataloging public T cell receptors. The T cell repertoires of some 670 subjects were profiled by immunosequencing and related to cytomegalovirus serostatus. Besides the first cohort of 550 to 750 subjects, a separate validation cohort made up of 120 or so different subjects was used. To predict cytomegalovirus infection status, the study brought together high-throughput TCR immunosequencing, statistical association of individual TCRs with disease status, and machine learning. A later analysis re-examined previously published TCR beta repertoires from 600 to 700 donors and added high-resolution HLA genotyping to investigate patterns of TCR occurrence. Rather than using new phenotypic data, the later analysis identified candidate immune exposures from TCR beta sequences and from how often those sequences occurred across donors. An earlier analysis of around 540 of the donors applied high-throughput TCR beta sequencing to assess whether each TCR beta V gene segment acted as functional or pseudogenic. Donor age, sex, ethnicity and CMV serostatus were collected together with the repertoire data. A later genetic analysis took genome-wide SNP genotypes for about three fifths of the 666 donors and used that subset as a discovery cohort. All discovery cohort repertoires had been generated using a single sequencing platform. HLA typing included class I and class II loci at four-digit resolution. The number of donors typed differed by locus, with about 629-630 for A, B, C, DRB1 and DQB1, more than 500 for DQA1, over 600 for DPA1, and some 470 for DPB1. Roughly five DR-DQ haplotypes were handled as single units for association and clustering because linkage in the cohort was strong. Across roughly 420 genotyped donors of the cohort, an average of approximately 240,000 unique TCR beta nucleotide sequences per donor were sequenced, and roughly 17% of those sequences were non-productive. The paper as a whole reports these results and caveats: In vitro tests confirmed that three of the cytomegalovirus-associated TCR beta chains recognize cytomegalovirus antigens. In a later analysis, several top co-occurrence clusters were reported to appear linked to parvovirus B19, influenza, CMV and Epstein-Barr virus. Linkage disequilibrium might explain the correlated functional status among segregating V segments, but an unknown experimental factor could not be ruled out. It was suggested by the authors that the approach could potentially be generalized to other disease states and immunological phenotypes. Compared with equally common non-associated chains, HLA-associated TCR beta chains in a later analysis were more clonally expanded and had lower generation probabilities. In an earlier analysis of some 640 of the donors, most TCR beta V segments were observed in productive rearrangements about 87% or about 30% of the time, broadly matching IMGT annotations. An association between a missense DCLRE1C variant and V-gene and J-gene trimming of TCR beta chains was found in a later genetic analysis and replicated in an independent cohort. A further reported finding was that TCR beta sequences accurately predicted the HLA-A and HLA-B alleles for most subjects in the first cohort. Approximately 16 rarely observed V segments, including chromosome 9 orphons, were excluded from the earlier analysis of about 600 of the donors because counts were too low. A later analysis associated 16,951 TCR beta sequences with specific HLA alleles at a false discovery rate of 0.05. Across donors, most TCR sequences were observed very rarely, whereas some public TCRs were present in many individuals. Only TCR beta chains were sequenced in this cohort, and the absence of alpha or paired-chain data limited detectable features. Because HLA typing was missing for some donors at each locus, association tests included only the typed subset. According to a later analysis, most CMV-associated TCR beta chains appeared to be HLA-restricted, and the HLA associations seemed to be driven largely by CMV exposure. A cluster of highly shared sequence variants was judged likely to be a technical artifact of the sequencing pipeline. Cytomegalovirus status was reported to be diagnosed by the classifier with high specificity and sensitivity in both the original and validation cohorts. The study gave a list of under 200 TCR beta chains associated with cytomegalovirus. A later genetic analysis reported fewer N-insertions in productive TCRs among donors in an Asian-associated ancestry cluster than the roughly 720-donor mean. Immune exposure information for the cohort was limited to CMV serostatus. Because the 87-base-pair reads could not distinguish some IMGT-functional V segments, including TRBV6-2 and TRBV6-3, those segments were excluded. According to a later analysis, TCR association rates differed among HLA loci, with DRB1 alleles showing the most associated TCRs and HLA-C alleles showing the fewest. When HLA alleles, especially DR and DQ, strongly co-occurred, TCR associations were difficult to assign to individual alleles. Presence/absence analyses assumed roughly uniform sequencing depth across donors, an assumption that may not hold.

The library was produced with the immunoSEQ multiplex PCR assay. A mixture of 60 forward primers for TCR Vbeta segments and 13 reverse primers for TCR Jbeta segments was used in the multiplex PCR. The CDR3 region of rearranged TCR beta genes was amplified from genomic DNA with a multiplex PCR assay. The amplified TCR beta libraries were sequenced on the Illumina HiSeq System as 87-base-pair reads. The study's processing was this. A later analysis tallied 80 million to 95 million unique TCR beta chains across the 640 or so repertoires, and some 10 million of those chains were shared by two or more donors. Raw reads were error-corrected and collapsed into unique sequences by a nearest-neighbor algorithm in which closely related sequences were merged to remove PCR and sequencing errors. Alignment of CDR3 sequences to IMGT reference sequences was used to assign V, D and J gene segments. For a sequence to be retained, a match of at least six nucleotides was required to both a V gene segment and a J gene segment. A rearrangement counted as productive if the CDR3 had no stop codons and remained in frame with V and J, and every other rearrangement counted as non-productive. CDR3 was defined by IMGT convention, running from the second conserved V-encoded cysteine to the conserved J-encoded phenylalanine. In an earlier analysis of just under 600 of the donors, sequences lacking an unambiguous match to a single V gene segment were excluded. An earlier analysis of several hundred of the donors called V segments functional above 56.7% productive rearrangements and segregating when the between-donor standard deviation exceeded 5%. A statistical classification framework was developed to diagnose cytomegalovirus status using the catalog of TCR beta chain sequences. In a later analysis, V and J genes were assigned by comparing TCR nucleotide sequences against IMGT/GENE-DB human TR gene sequences. In a later analysis, CDR3 sequences and most-parsimonious VDJ recombination scenarios were assigned using the TCRdist pipeline. In a later analysis, every TCR beta chain was defined by the combination of its CDR3 amino acid sequence and its V-gene family, and reads without a unique V-gene family were dropped. As a way to deal with suspected cross-contamination and a sequencing artifact, a later analysis dropped 640 or so nucleotide sequences that were highly shared and had low generation probability. In a later analysis, a clonal expansion index for each public chain was calculated from normalized within-repertoire ranks of inferred template counts. In a later analysis, generation probabilities were computed using a VDJ recombination model fitted to out-of-frame rearrangements, and the results were checked against IGoR. In a later analysis, TCR-TCR, TCR-HLA and TCR-CMV co-occurrence was scored with hypergeometric tests, and a repertoire-size bias correction was applied to TCR pairs. False discovery rates were estimated in a later analysis by permuting HLA or CMV assignments 20 times. In a later analysis, co-occurring TCRs were grouped using DBSCAN, with TCRdist sequence similarity added in when clustering inside HLA-allele-positive subsets. For co-occurrence clustering, repertoires with fewer than 30,000 or more than 120,000 public chains were excluded, along with roughly 5 repertoires with anomalous nucleotide sharing. TCRdb retrieved this table from immuneACCESS and kept in-frame rearrangements only. Not all clones are present; in checked studies, unresolved V genes account for under half, and no reason is known for the remainder. V and J calls and clone size come straight from that table; D and trimming were deduced from the DNA. In all, the sample holds over 150,000 clones, and 60% to 80% of those were seen once. The top ten hold 10% to 15% of the sample.

The CDR3 covers 13 residues, taking in both the cysteine and the phenylalanine. Of the read, only the CDR3 DNA is kept; its 39 bases are in frame from base 1. The CDR1 and CDR2 encoded by the germline V gene are SGHAT and FQNNGV. Relative to germline, V is 2 bases shorter and J is 2 bases shorter, with 7 bases between their ends. In total, approximately 610 healthy bone marrow donors made up the cohort. At the time of sampling, all cohort members were nominally healthy, though unrecorded immune exposures were likely present. The donor was CMV seropositive and belonged to the group of more than 250 seropositive cohort members. A peripheral blood sample was provided by each donor, and peripheral blood mononuclear cells were used for TCR beta sequencing. The Qiagen DNeasy Blood Extraction Kit was used to extract genomic DNA from the blood cell samples. Concerning this clone itself: Its antigen is currently not known. Qualities for individual bases were not recorded, and no much larger clone is one base off.

The receptor's source is a man aged 25 to 40 in good health and CMV-seropositive. The rearrangement joined TRBV11-2 to TRBJ2-7; no D gene call is confident. Source material: PBMCs. The DNA sequence is as follows: TGTGCCAGCAGCTTACGACACCCCTACGAGCAGTACTTC. Translated, this gives CASSLRHPYEQYF.